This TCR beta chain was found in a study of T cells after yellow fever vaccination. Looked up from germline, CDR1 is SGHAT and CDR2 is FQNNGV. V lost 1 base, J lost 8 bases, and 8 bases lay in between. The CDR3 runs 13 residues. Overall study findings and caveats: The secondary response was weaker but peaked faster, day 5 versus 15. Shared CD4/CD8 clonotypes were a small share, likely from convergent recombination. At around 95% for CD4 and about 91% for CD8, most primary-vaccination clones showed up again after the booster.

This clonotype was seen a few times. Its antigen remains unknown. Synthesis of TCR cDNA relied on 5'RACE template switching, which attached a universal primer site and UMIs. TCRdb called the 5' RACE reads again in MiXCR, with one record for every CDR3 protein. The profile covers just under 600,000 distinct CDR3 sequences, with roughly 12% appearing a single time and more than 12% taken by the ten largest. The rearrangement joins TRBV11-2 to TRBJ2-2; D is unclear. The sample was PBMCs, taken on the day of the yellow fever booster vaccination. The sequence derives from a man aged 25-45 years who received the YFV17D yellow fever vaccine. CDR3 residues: CASSLGVLGELFF. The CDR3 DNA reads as TGTGCCAGCAGCTTAGGGGTACTGGGGGAGCTGTTTTTT.